Sequencing of this T cell receptor (beta chain) was carried out in a study of T-cell memory formation after mild COVID-19. Study-level results: Clones that contracted clustered mainly in CM and EM if CD4+ and in EMRA if CD8+. Pre-infection memory harbored some responding clones, suggesting cross-reactive memory joined.

This CDR3 is built from 18 residues. Germline V gives CDR1 SGHRS, CDR2 YFSETQ. Losses at the gene ends were 4 bases for V and 1 base for J; bases not matched to a gene: 16. From 5'RACE with constant-segment primers came TCR alpha and TCR beta cDNA libraries that carried sample barcodes and UMIs. Via MiXCR, TCRdb re-called the 5' RACE reads, giving one row per CDR3 protein. The sample has about 470,000 distinct CDR3 sequences, roughly 18% seen once; the top ten hold approximately 13%. This clonotype was observed once. The antigen remains unidentified. Sequencing input: PBMCs or a T cell subset sorted from them (not recorded which). The sequence was collected from an adult woman who had mild COVID-19 (a few samples of this study predate the infection). Cell type and time point are not known. The J gene is TRBJ1-1, the V gene TRBV5-1; TRBD1 matches at 7 bases. CDR3 coding DNA: TGCGCCAGCAGCACGAGAGACAGGGCCTCAGCCGGGAACACTGAAGCTTTCTTT. Protein: CASSTRDRASAGNTEAFF.